This T cell receptor beta chain was observed in a study of shared clonotypes between healthy human individuals. Study conclusions and caveats: Non-shared clonotypes were found to have lower generation probabilities than the clonotypes that were shared by all four of the sorted-subset donors. The sharing of roughly 5% of naive CD4 clonotypes was seen across a handful of donors.

Regarding this clone: Its antigen is not identified.

Repertoires were generated with immunoSEQ multiplex PCR, while TCRdb's copy carries only in-frame clones and drops some. The sample consists of 2 million to 2.5 million clones, under 95% of them appearing once. The CDR3 spans 12 residues. Trimming pared 8 bases from V and 2 bases from J, leaving 6 bases between. Looked up from germline, CDR1 is SGHNT and CDR2 is YENEEA. The chain uses TRBV11-3 and TRBJ2-2; no reliable D call. This clonotype was obtained from a man aged 18-30 years in good health. Some clones in this sample may be carry-over from other donors' samples. Sequenced input: naive CD4+ T cells from PBMCs. Subset described: CD45RA+ positively selected. The CDR3 bases are TGTGCCAGCCAGGAAAACACCGGGGAGCTGTTTTTT. Its translation is CASQENTGELFF.